Below, 10 T cell receptor beta chains from the same sample are listed, as sequenced in a study of regulatory T cells in long-lasting Graves disease. The time point is: newly diagnosed GD, antithyroid drugs for less than 3 months. With RNA extracted from PBMCs as input, the TCR library was made. In building TCR beta libraries, iRepertoire HTBI primers were used together with Arm-PCR of CDR3 regions. TCRdb analysed the multiplex PCR reads with MiXCR anew, one entry per CDR3 protein. The table records around 400,000 distinct CDR3 sequences, roughly 16% of them present only once. The sequenced sample was peripheral blood mononuclear cells (PBMCs), obtained at new diagnosis, from a patient treated with antithyroid drugs. Receptors originate from a female donor with Graves disease.

This clonotype was seen repeatedly, ten times or more. The chain is built from TRBV7-6 and TRBJ2-1; 11 nucleotides align to TRBD1. V trimming: 5 bases; J trimming: 1 base; junction bases outside the gene matches: 1. CDR1 and CDR2 from the germline V gene are SGHVS and FNYEAQ. The CDR3 has 15 residues. The CDR3 coding sequence is TGTGCCAGCAGCGGACAGGGGGCATCCTACAATGAGCAGTTCTTC. It yields the protein CASSGQGASYNEQFF.

The J gene is TRBJ2-1, the V gene TRBV4-3; D gene unclear. The V gene's germline CDR1 is LGHNA and CDR2 YSLEER. V was clipped by 0 bases and J by 4 bases, with 13 bases between them. CDR3 length: 16 residues. The CDR3 DNA reads TGCGCCAGCAGCCAAGAGGCGATCGCTGTATACAATGAGCAGTTCTTC. Residues: CASSQEAIAVYNEQFF.

This clonotype occurred many times. The V and J genes are TRBV6-2 or TRBV6-3 and TRBJ1-1; D is possibly TRBD1 (6 bases). Germline-derived CDR1 and CDR2 are MNHEY and SVGEGT. V lost 3 bases and J lost 3, with 11 bases in between. The length of the CDR3 is 14 residues. DNA for the CDR3: TGTGCCAGCAGTTATGGGGGGGGGCACACTGAAGCTTTCTTT. Protein product: CASSYGGGHTEAFF.

In its sample, this clonotype was seen a few times. The gene calls are TRBV10-3 and TRBJ2-7, with D possibly being TRBD2 (5 bases). The germline CDR1 and CDR2 sequences are ENHRY and SYGVKD. V was clipped by 2 bases and J by 2 bases, with 7 bases between them. The CDR3 consists of 13 residues. CDR3 sequence reads: CAISERGTYEQYF. CDR3 DNA sequence: TGTGCCATCAGTGAGCGGGGAACCTACGAGCAGTACTTC.

This clonotype was detected ten times or more. CDR3: CASSYASGTEAFF. In DNA form, the CDR3 reads TGTGCCAGCAGTTACGCCAGCGGCACTGAAGCTTTCTTT. The gene calls are TRBV6-2 or TRBV6-3 and TRBJ1-1, with D unresolved. This CDR3 has 13 residues. Per the germline V gene, CDR1 is MNHEY and CDR2 is SVGEGT. The ends were cut back, 2 bases at V and 4 bases at J, with 8 bases in the middle.

This clonotype was found many times. The chain uses TRBV7-8 and TRBJ1-1; TRBD1 matches 7 bases. The J segment lost 1 base and the V segment lost 4 bases, leaving 9 bases of the junction unmatched. Germline-derived CDR1 and CDR2 are SGHVS and FQNEAQ. The CDR3 has 16 amino acids. DNA of the CDR3: TGTGCCAGCAGCTACGATGGGGGGACAGCGAACACTGAAGCTTTCTTT. This translates into CASSYDGGTANTEAFF.

This clonotype was counted at least ten times. The V call is TRBV28, the J call TRBJ1-1; tentatively, D is TRBD1 (5 bases). CDR1 is MDHEN and CDR2 is SYDVKM in the germline V gene. With 6 bases removed from V and 1 base from J, the gap between germline ends came to 18 bases. The CDR3 consists of 16 residues. CDR3 region: CASRRHGGRRNTEAFF. As DNA, the CDR3 is TGTGCCAGCAGACGCCATGGGGGACGGAGGAACACTGAAGCTTTCTTT.

The sample holds many counts of this clonotype. The gene calls are TRBV3-1 and TRBJ1-3, with TRBD1 as a possible D gene (5 bases). The CDR3 has 15 amino acids. The germline CDR1 and CDR2 sequences are LGHDT and YNNKEL (reference sequence). Trimming shortened V by 0 bases and J by 2 bases, and 8 bases separated the two germline ends. CDR3 nucleotides: TGTGCCAGCAGCCAAGATGTCAGGGCTGGAAACACCATATATTTT. This sequence encodes CASSQDVRAGNTIYF.

The CDR3: CASGVSWEQFF. The CDR3 coding sequence is TGTGCCAGCGGCGTGAGTTGGGAGCAGTTCTTC. The chain employs TRBV12-3 or TRBV12-4 and TRBJ2-1; D unclear. Trimming took 8 bases from V and 10 from J, leaving 12 bases between them. The CDR3 has 11 residues.

In this sample, this clonotype turned up many times. The J gene is TRBJ2-7, the V gene TRBV20-1; D unresolved. CDR1 and CDR2 (germline): DFQATT, SNEGSKA (reference sequence). V was cut by 5 bases and J by 2 bases, with 19 bases left in between. This CDR3 has 15 amino acids. The CDR3 loop is CSASQSFGTTYEQYF. As DNA, the CDR3 is TGCAGTGCTTCCCAATCTTTCGGAACCACCTACGAGCAGTACTTC.